This is a list of T cell receptor beta chains from one sample in a study of siplizumab effects on memory and regulatory T cells. Generated by immunoSEQ multiplex PCR, the TCRdb table keeps only in-frame clones and is missing some. The data show about 110,000 clones, with approximately 90% seen just once and 0.6% to 0.8% held by the top ten. The sample comprised Tregs sorted from blood. The receptors stem from a human donor in good health. Both conserved end residues are part of each CDR3. The D gene is left open where the match is weak. Clone size appears in some rows only: once, few, many, or a class for an expanded clone.

.	14	TRBV7-2	TRBJ2-7	.	CASSTWDRSYEQYF	TGTGCCAGCAGCACCTGGGACCGCTCCTACGAGCAGTACTTC
.	12	TRBV2	TRBJ2-5	once	CASTRDSLTQYF	TGTGCCAGCACCCGGGACTCCCTAACCCAGTACTTC
.	16	TRBV6-6	TRBJ1-5	.	CASSPGVMASEVPQHF	TGTGCCAGCAGCCCGGGGGTGATGGCCAGTGAGGTGCCCCAGCATTTT
.	16	TRBV6-5	TRBJ2-7	medium-sized	CASSYWGSGSSYEQYF	TGTGCCAGCAGTTACTGGGGTAGCGGTAGCTCCTACGAGCAGTACTTC
.	14	TRBV18	TRBJ1-1	.	CASSPGGPNTEAFF	TGTGCCAGCTCACCCGGGGGGCCGAACACTGAAGCTTTCTTT
.	15	TRBV7-9	TRBJ2-7	.	CASSFRRQSSYEQYF	TGTGCCAGCAGCTTTAGACGCCAGAGCTCCTACGAGCAGTACTTC
.	14	TRBV5-1	TRBJ2-3	.	CASSPIHRGDTQYF	TGCGCCAGCAGCCCAATCCACCGCGGCGATACGCAGTATTTT
.	16	TRBV25-1	TRBJ2-7	.	CASSESSAGPGHEQYF	TGTGCCAGCAGTGAATCAAGCGCGGGCCCCGGCCACGAGCAGTACTTC
.	14	TRBV19	TRBJ1-5	few	CASRPANSNQPQHF	TGTGCCAGTAGGCCAGCTAATAGCAATCAGCCCCAGCATTTT
.	11	TRBV5-6	TRBJ2-7	.	CASSLGYEQYF	TGTGCCAGCAGCTTAGGGTACGAGCAGTACTTC
TRBD1	16	TRBV19	TRBJ2-7	.	CASSATQGRPSYEQYF	TGTGCCAGTAGTGCGACACAGGGGCGGCCCTCCTACGAGCAGTACTTC
.	13	TRBV7-2	TRBJ1-5	few	CASSPDSNQPQHF	TGTGCCAGCAGCCCCGATAGCAATCAGCCCCAGCATTTT
.	12	TRBV13	TRBJ2-3	.	CASSLSADTQYF	TGTGCCAGCAGCTTAAGTGCAGATACGCAGTATTTT
TRBD1	15	TRBV19	TRBJ2-5	.	CASSITRGYQETQYF	TGTGCCAGTAGTATAACCAGGGGGTACCAAGAGACCCAGTACTTC